A selection of T cell receptor beta chains follows, all from one sample in a study of T cells in Graves' hyperthyroidism and ophthalmopathy. Using its own MiXCR run on the multiplex PCR reads, TCRdb lists one record per CDR3 protein. The sample holds around 580,000 distinct CDR3 sequences, approximately 44% seen once. Sequenced input: peripheral blood or thyroid tissue (not recorded which). The source is a woman under 30 with Graves' hyperthyroidism. CDR3s include the opening cysteine and the closing phenylalanine or tryptophan. D genes are given only for firm matches. Some rows mark clone size as missing; the rest say once, few, many or name a class of expanded clone.

TRBV2	.	TRBD1	TRBJ1-2	CASTLRQGAGYGYTF	TGTGCCAGCACCTTACGACAGGGGGCTGGCTATGGCTACACCTTC
TRBV27	.	.	TRBJ2-7	CASSLFTGQLHEQYF	TGTGCCAGCAGTTTATTTACCGGACAGTTACACGAGCAGTACTTC
TRBV20-1	.	TRBD1	TRBJ2-5	CSASALDRVETQYF	TGCAGTGCTAGCGCCCTGGACAGGGTGGAGACCCAGTACTTC
TRBV5-1	many	TRBD2	TRBJ2-7	CASSLEGLAGGYEQYF	TGCGCCAGCAGCTTGGAAGGACTAGCGGGAGGGTACGAGCAGTACTTC
TRBV2	.	.	TRBJ1-2	CASSPTSGSEDGYTF	TGTGCCAGCAGTCCGACTAGCGGGAGTGAAGATGGCTACACCTTC
TRBV3-1	.	.	TRBJ2-7	CASSQGISSYEQYF	TGTGCCAGCAGCCAAGGAATTAGCTCCTACGAGCAGTACTTC
TRBV2	once	.	TRBJ2-3	CASNKGGPTITDTQYF	TGTGCCAGCAATAAGGGCGGCCCAACCATCACAGATACGCAGTATTTT
TRBV2	many	TRBD2	TRBJ2-7	CASSRLAGGLNEQYF	TGTGCCAGCAGTAGACTGGCGGGGGGACTTAACGAGCAGTACTTC
TRBV14	many	.	TRBJ2-7	CASSHAREQYF	TGTGCCAGCAGCCATGCGCGTGAGCAGTACTTC
TRBV7-9	once	TRBD1	TRBJ2-7	CASSLSAGTGAYEQYF	TGTGCCAGCAGCTTATCTGCCGGGACAGGGGCCTACGAGCAGTACTTC
TRBV28	few	.	TRBJ1-6	CASLGAPYSPLHF	TGTGCCAGCCTTGGGGCCCCCTATTCACCCCTCCACTTT
TRBV10-2	many	.	TRBJ2-7	CASRTGPSREQYF	TGCGCCAGCAGAACGGGCCCCTCGAGGGAGCAGTACTTC
TRBV15	.	TRBD2	TRBJ2-2	CASSRAGSGELFF	TGTGCCAGCAGCAGAGCGGGAAGCGGGGAGCTGTTTTTT
TRBV29-1	once	.	TRBJ1-1	CSSSRADTEAFF	TGCAGCTCAAGTAGGGCAGACACTGAAGCTTTCTTT
TRBV7-8	many	.	TRBJ1-4	CASSLTMELNEKLFF	TGTGCCAGCAGCTTAACGATGGAGCTTAATGAAAAACTGTTTTTT
TRBV7-2	many	.	TRBJ2-2	CASSTGLSNTGELFF	TGTGCCAGCAGCACTGGACTATCGAACACCGGGGAGCTGTTTTTT
TRBV6-5	many	TRBD1	TRBJ1-2	CASSYEQGGGYTF	TGTGCCAGCAGTTACGAACAGGGGGGTGGCTACACCTTC
TRBV5-8	many	.	TRBJ2-7	CASSGGAGDDEQYF	TGTGCCAGCAGCGGCGGGGCAGGGGACGACGAGCAGTACTTC
TRBV29-1	.	.	TRBJ1-1	CSVSGPIGTLF	TGCAGCGTCAGTGGACCAATAGGGACACTCTTT
TRBV10-3	few	.	TRBJ1-1	CASTNIGGRLWQNTEAFF	TGTGCCAGCACCAATATCGGTGGCAGGCTGTGGCAGAACACTGAAGCTTTCTTT
TRBV13	many	.	TRBJ2-6	CASSKGWRGPGANVLTF	TGTGCCAGCAGCAAAGGCTGGCGAGGGCCTGGGGCCAACGTCCTGACTTTC
TRBV24-1	.	.	TRBJ1-2	CATSARVPGNYGYTF	TGTGCCACCAGTGCTAGGGTTCCAGGGAACTATGGCTACACCTTC
TRBV2	few	TRBD2	TRBJ2-1	CASMRVAGGYNEQFF	TGTGCCAGCATGAGGGTAGCGGGTGGTTACAATGAGCAGTTCTTC
TRBV20-1	many	.	TRBJ2-7	CSLWGPSSSYEQYF	TGCAGCCTTTGGGGACCGTCGAGCTCCTACGAGCAGTACTTC
TRBV7-2	.	TRBD2	TRBJ2-1	CASSLAGGTSGISYNEQLF	TGTGCCAGCAGCTTAGCAGGGGGGACTAGCGGGATCTCCTACAATGAGCAGCTCTTC